One and the same sample provided the 27 T cell receptor beta chains below, sequenced in a study of blood T cell repertoires in COVID-19. Generated by immunoSEQ multiplex PCR, the TCRdb table keeps only in-frame clones and is missing some. This table holds 90,000 to 120,000 clones, under 95% found once. The source material was peripheral blood. These receptors all stem from a woman aged 25 to 45 with acute or convalescent COVID-19.

The V gene is TRBV6-5, the J gene TRBJ2-7; TRBD1 aligns across 9 bases. Trimming removed 4 bases from V and 4 bases from J; junction bases left unmatched: 11. Germline-derived CDR1 and CDR2 are MNHEY and SVGAGI. CDR3 length equals 16 residues. CDR3 region: CASSSLPGQGHYEQYF. The CDR3 DNA reads TGTGCCAGCAGTTCCCTCCCGGGACAGGGCCATTACGAGCAGTACTTC.

Notes on this clone: A read error may account for a junction end that differs from germline. The chain carries TRBV19 and TRBJ2-5, with 9 nucleotides matching TRBD1. CDR3 length: 15 residues. The germline CDR1 and CDR2 sequences are LNHDA and SQIVND (reference sequence). The chain's CDR3 is CASSRPGTGPETQHF. The CDR3 bases are TGTGCCAGTAGTCGTCCCGGGACAGGGCCGGAGACCCAGCACTTC.

The chain recombines TRBV11-2 with TRBJ2-1, with D possibly being TRBD2 (6 bases). Germline V gene lookup returns CDR1 SGHAT and CDR2 FQNNGV. The CDR3 contains 15 residues. The V and J ends lost 2 bases and 8 bases respectively, with 16 bases between them. This chain's CDR3 is CASSLTGTAPDEQFF. Written as DNA, the CDR3 is TGTGCCAGCAGCTTAACCGGGACTGCGCCAGATGAGCAGTTCTTC.

The rearrangement links TRBV6-2 or TRBV6-3 to TRBJ1-1; TRBD1 matches at 9 bases. V lost 5 bases, J lost 1 base, and 23 bases stayed unmatched. The germline V gene encodes CDR1 MNHEY and CDR2 SVGEGT. The CDR3 totals 21 residues. The chain's CDR3 is CASSHIRRRTGTGQSNTEAFF. In DNA, the CDR3 is TGTGCCAGCAGTCACATCCGTCGGCGGACCGGGACAGGGCAGTCGAACACTGAAGCTTTCTTT.

This rearrangement joins TRBV4-1 to TRBJ2-7; no firm D call. The CDR3 runs 15 residues. V was shortened by 4 bases and J by 6 bases, with 19 bases between the two germline ends. Germline-derived CDR1 and CDR2 are MGHRA and YSYEKL. CDR3 nucleotide sequence: TGCGCCAGCAGCCCAAGACTTGGCTCCGTCTCCGAGCAGTACTTC. Its protein product is CASSPRLGSVSEQYF.

The chain recombines TRBV30 with TRBJ1-1, with TRBD1 matching 8 bases. With 0 bases clipped from V and 6 bases from J, the junction kept 12 bases outside the gene matches. CDR3 length: 16 amino acids. The germline V gene encodes CDR1 GTSNPN and CDR2 SVGIG (reference sequence). The CDR3 region has the DNA TGTGCCTGGAGTGTAGGACAGGGAGCGTACCGGGCTGAAGCTTTCTTT. Protein sequence: CAWSVGQGAYRAEAFF.

V is TRBV6-5 and J is TRBJ2-7; TRBD2 might be the D (5 bases). CDR1 MNHEY and CDR2 SVGAGI come from the germline V gene. V was pared by 6 bases and J by 0 bases, with 15 bases between. The CDR3 consists of 15 residues. In DNA form, the CDR3 reads TGTGCCAGCAGCCAACCCGGGAAACCCTCCTACGAGCAGTACTTC. Residues: CASSQPGKPSYEQYF.

CDR3 amino acids: CATPLGRVSTQPQHF. The CDR3 bases are TGTGCCACCCCTCTAGGCAGGGTATCGACTCAGCCCCAGCATTTT. V and J are TRBV24-1 and TRBJ1-5, with a tentative D call TRBD1 (5 bases). Germline lookup yields CDR1 KGHDR and CDR2 SFDVKD. The CDR3 length is 15 residues. Trimming removed 9 bases at V and 6 bases at J, with 20 bases between.

V gene TRBV4-3 combines with J gene TRBJ2-1; no firm D call. The germline V gene encodes CDR1 LGHNA and CDR2 YSLEER. This CDR3 has 16 amino acids. The V gene lost 1 base and the J gene lost 5 bases, with 15 bases spanning the gap. The CDR3 spells CASSQGLRISDNEQFF. In nucleotides, the CDR3 is TGCGCCAGCAGCCAAGGATTGCGGATATCAGACAATGAGCAGTTCTTC.

This clone has only one observation. This chain uses TRBV5-1 with TRBJ2-7; TRBD2 is a possible D gene (5 bases). Trimming left V 0 bases short and J 2 bases short, with 9 bases between. Germline CDR1 reads SGHRS; CDR2 reads YFSETQ. This CDR3 is built from 14 residues. CDR3: CASSLADGTYEQYF. CDR3 DNA: TGCGCCAGCAGCTTGGCCGACGGGACCTACGAGCAGTACTTC.

This rearrangement joins TRBV4-3 to TRBJ1-5; the D gene is possibly TRBD1 (5 bases). The CDR3 has 14 residues. CDR1 is LGHNA and CDR2 is YSLEER in the germline V gene. The V and J ends lost 8 bases and 0 bases respectively, with 11 bases between them. DNA of the CDR3: TGCGCCAGCGCAGACAGTTATAGCAATCAGCCCCAGCATTTT. As protein: CASADSYSNQPQHF.

This chain connects TRBV18 to TRBJ2-3; D remains unclear. The CDR3 consists of 17 residues. CDR1 KGHSH and CDR2 LQKENI come from the germline V gene. Trimming removed 0 bases from V and 2 bases from J, with 15 bases in between. CDR3 sequence: CASSPPRRFWFTDTQYF. CDR3 coding DNA: TGTGCCAGCTCACCACCTCGTAGATTTTGGTTCACAGATACGCAGTATTTT.

This sequence joins TRBV7-3 and TRBJ2-1, with D hard to call. The CDR3 has 13 residues. Germline CDR1 and CDR2: SGHTA and FQGTGA. V was clipped by 1 base and J by 5 bases, with 6 bases between them. The CDR3 is CASSLSSNNEQFF. The DNA of the CDR3 is TGTGCCAGCAGCTTAAGTTCCAACAATGAGCAGTTCTTC.

This chain links TRBV4-1 with TRBJ2-3; 9 positions match TRBD1. CDR1 MGHRA and CDR2 YSYEKL come from the germline V gene. This CDR3 has 17 amino acids. The V gene end was trimmed by 0 bases and the J gene end by 2 bases; junction bases not matched to a gene: 6. The CDR3 DNA sequence: TGCGCCAGCAGCCAAGATAGAGGACAGGGGTTCACAGATACGCAGTATTTT. Its translation is CASSQDRGQGFTDTQYF.

The rearrangement joins TRBV24-1 to TRBJ1-4; weak D call: TRBD1 (5 bases). There are 15 residues in the CDR3. Trimming stripped 4 bases from V and 5 bases from J, with 13 bases between. The germline V gene has CDR1 KGHDR and CDR2 SFDVKD. The CDR3 nucleotides are TGTGCCACCAGTGACCCAGGGTCCGGGAATGAAAAACTGTTTTTT. Protein sequence: CATSDPGSGNEKLFF.

CDR3 residues: CASMPANPGVRNTIYF. As DNA, the CDR3 is TGTGCCAGTATGCCAGCTAATCCGGGAGTCCGAAACACCATATATTTT. V usage is TRBV19 and J usage is TRBJ1-3; D is ambiguous. The CDR3 loop spans 16 amino acids. Trimming removed 7 bases at V and 5 bases at J, with 21 bases between. CDR1 and CDR2 (germline): LNHDA, SQIVND (reference sequence).

This clone was observed a handful of times. V gene TRBV9 combines with J gene TRBJ2-2; possibly TRBD1 for D (6 bases). V gave up 1 base and J gave up 6 bases, with 13 bases separating them. The germline V gene encodes CDR1 SGDLS and CDR2 YYNGEE. The CDR3 is 15 amino acids. The CDR3 sequence is CASSVLGAEAGELFF. CDR3 nucleotides: TGTGCCAGCAGCGTATTGGGGGCCGAAGCCGGGGAGCTGTTTTTT.

This clone has only one observation. The chain recombines TRBV3-1 (or the pseudogene TRBV3-2) with TRBJ1-1, with D perhaps matching TRBD1 (5 bases). Germline V lookup: CDR1 LGHDT, CDR2 YNNKEL (reference sequence). Trimming cost V 0 bases and J 1 base, with 15 bases left between them. CDR3 size: 17 residues. In DNA form, the CDR3 reads TGTGCCAGCAGCCAAGACATGGAAGGGGTCAAGAACACTGAAGCTTTCTTT. Amino acid sequence: CASSQDMEGVKNTEAFF.

The chain has TRBV9 and TRBJ1-3, with D unclear. Per the germline V gene, CDR1 is SGDLS and CDR2 is YYNGEE. V lost 3 bases and J 0 bases, leaving 10 bases between the germline ends. The CDR3 has 15 amino acids. CDR3 amino acids: CASSATMVSGNTIYF. In DNA, the CDR3 is TGTGCCAGCAGCGCTACCATGGTCTCTGGAAACACCATATATTTT.

This sequence joins TRBV30 and TRBJ1-2, with D tentatively TRBD1 (5 bases). CDR3 length: 13 amino acids. Germline V gene sequence: CDR1 GTSNPN, CDR2 SVGIG (reference sequence). Trimming shortened V by 0 bases and J by 3 bases, and 8 bases separated the two germline ends. The CDR3, as DNA: TGTGCCTGGAGTGTTTCCAGGGACTATGGCTACACCTTC. It codes for CAWSVSRDYGYTF.

The chain joins TRBV7-9 to TRBJ1-6, with no clear D. V shed 1 base and J shed 10 bases, with 11 bases lying between them. Germline values: CDR1 SEHNR, CDR2 FQNEAQ (reference sequence). The CDR3 extends over 14 amino acids. The CDR3 sequence: CASSLESVLSPLHF. CDR3 nucleotides: TGTGCCAGCAGCTTAGAGTCGGTCCTGTCACCCCTCCACTTT.

This chain links TRBV4-1 with TRBJ2-2, with 7 bases aligning to TRBD2. Germline CDR1 and CDR2: MGHRA and YSYEKL. Trimming cost V 1 base and J 1 base; bases outside gene matches: 6. This CDR3 contains 17 residues. The CDR3 nucleotides are TGCGCCAGCAGCCAAGGGAGGGCTAGCGGGAACACCGGGGAGCTGTTTTTT. As protein: CASSQGRASGNTGELFF.

This chain uses TRBV28 with TRBJ1-1; no clear D gene. Germline V gene data show CDR1 as MDHEN and CDR2 as SYDVKM. The CDR3 spans 13 residues. The V and J ends lost 6 bases and 0 bases respectively, with 8 bases between them. CDR3 coding DNA: TGTGCCAGCAGGGACTCCATGAACACTGAAGCTTTCTTT. Its protein is CASRDSMNTEAFF. The full variable domain, in which reference TRBV28 and TRBJ1-1 provide the parts outside the CDR3, is DVKVTQSSRYLVKRTGEKVFLECVQDMDHENMFWYRQDPGLGLRLIYFSYDVKMKEKGDIPEGYSVSREKKERFSLILESASTNQTSMYLCASRDSMNTEAFFGQGTRLTVV.

The chain recombines TRBV6-5 with TRBJ1-5, with 8 nucleotides matching TRBD1. The junction had 6 bases not matched to a gene; V was cut back by 6 bases and J by 2 bases. CDR3 size: 15 residues. The germline CDR1 and CDR2 sequences are MNHEY and SVGAGI. In nucleotides, the CDR3 is TGTGCCAGCAGGGACGGACAGGGCGGCAATCAGCCCCAGCATTTT. Protein: CASRDGQGGNQPQHF.

The chain uses TRBV5-1 and TRBJ1-2; 7 bases align to TRBD1. V lost 7 bases and J lost 7; bases outside the gene matches: 10. The CDR3 is made up of 13 amino acids. CDR1 and CDR2 from the germline V gene are SGHRS and YFSETQ. In nucleotides, the CDR3 is TGCGCCAGCGGTGGTAACAGGGGTGCTGGCTACACCTTC. As protein: CASGGNRGAGYTF.

The chain carries TRBV13 and TRBJ2-5; D not resolved. The CDR3 loop spans 16 amino acids. The germline V and J ends were trimmed by 2 bases and 2 bases, with 15 bases remaining between them. The germline CDR1 and CDR2 sequences are PRHDT and FYEKMQ (reference sequence). CDR3 residues: CASSLISFDPQETQYF. CDR3 nucleotides: TGTGCCAGCAGCTTAATTAGCTTCGACCCACAAGAGACCCAGTACTTC.

This clone showed up just a few times. This chain joins TRBV6-1 and TRBJ1-4, with 7 bases aligning to TRBD1. The trim removed 2 bases at V and 10 bases at J, leaving 10 bases unmatched. This CDR3 comprises 15 residues. The germline V gene has CDR1 MNHNS and CDR2 SASEGT. CDR3 protein: CASSESGTVGRKLFF. CDR3 bases: TGTGCCAGCAGTGAATCCGGGACAGTAGGCCGAAAACTGTTTTTT.